The 30 T cell receptor beta chains in this list originate from one sample, sequenced in a study of blood T cell repertoires in COVID-19. Assay: immunoSEQ multiplex PCR; the TCRdb copy retains only in-frame clones and omits some. The sample consists of fewer than 200,000 clones, over 60% of them appearing once. The sequenced sample was peripheral blood. The receptors originated from a man in his 60s with acute or convalescent COVID-19.

The genes are TRBV2 and TRBJ2-1, with TRBD1 identical over 9 bases. After removal of 2 bases from V and 8 bases from J, the junction contained 7 bases not matched to a gene. The CDR3 is 15 amino acids. The germline CDR1 and CDR2 sequences are SNHLY and FYNNEI. CDR3 loop: CASSEMGQGDDEQFF. The CDR3 DNA sequence: TGTGCCAGCAGTGAAATGGGACAGGGTGACGATGAGCAGTTCTTC.

This rearrangement joins TRBV5-1 to TRBJ1-6; 7 bases line up with TRBD1. Germline CDR1 is SGHRS and CDR2 is YFSETQ. The CDR3 spans 14 residues. V lost 6 bases, J lost 5 bases, and 5 bases stayed unmatched. Here the CDR3 DNA reads TGCGCCAGCAATGAACAGGGGAATAATTCACCCCTCCACTTT. Amino acid sequence: CASNEQGNNSPLHF.

This clone occurred once. J is TRBJ1-2 and V is TRBV7-2; TRBD1 aligns across 9 bases. This CDR3 is built from 14 residues. Germline values: CDR1 SGHTA, CDR2 FQGNSA. Losses at the gene ends were 1 base for V and 6 bases for J; bases not matched to a gene: 3. The chain's CDR3 is CASSLGDRVDGYTF. As DNA, the CDR3 is TGTGCCAGCAGCTTAGGGGACAGGGTGGATGGCTACACCTTC.

This chain joins TRBV30 and TRBJ2-1, with 7 positions matching TRBD2. Germline CDR1 is GTSNPN and CDR2 is SVGIG (reference sequence). This CDR3 has 15 residues. The V segment lost 0 bases and the J segment 0 bases; nucleotides outside the gene matches: 2. The CDR3 DNA reads TGTGCCTGGAGTGTAGCGGGGAGCTCCTACAATGAGCAGTTCTTC. Encoded protein: CAWSVAGSSYNEQFF. The whole variable domain, remainder taken from reference TRBV30 and TRBJ2-1, is SQTIHQWPATLVQPVGSPLSLECTVEGTSNPNLYWYRQAAGRGLQLLFYSVGIGQISSEVPQNLSASRPQDRQFILSSKKLLLSDSGFYLCAWSVAGSSYNEQFFGPGTRLTVL.

This chain connects TRBV6-4 to TRBJ2-3; 9 bases map to TRBD1. V lost 6 bases to trimming and J lost 0 bases; unmatched junction nucleotides: 1. The CDR3 spans 14 residues. The germline gives CDR1 MRHNA, CDR2 SNTAGT. The CDR3 region has the DNA TGTGCCAGCAGGGACAGGGGAAGCACAGATACGCAGTATTTT. Its protein product is CASRDRGSTDTQYF.

The V gene is TRBV30, the J gene TRBJ2-3; TRBD2 might be the D (5 bases). The V gene's germline CDR1 is GTSNPN and CDR2 SVGIG (reference sequence). Trimming removed 2 bases from V and 0 bases from J, with 15 bases in between. The CDR3 is made up of 16 amino acids. The CDR3 DNA reads as TGTGCCTGGAGTAACCCTTTGAGGGCCAGCACAGATACGCAGTATTTT. Amino acids: CAWSNPLRASTDTQYF. The variable domain in full, with the rest retrieved from reference TRBV30 and TRBJ2-3, is SQTIHQWPATLVQPVGSPLSLECTVEGTSNPNLYWYRQAAGRGLQLLFYSVGIGQISSEVPQNLSASRPQDRQFILSSKKLLLSDSGFYLCAWSNPLRASTDTQYFGPGTRLTVL.

V gene TRBV6-1 combines with J gene TRBJ1-1; 7 bases align to TRBD1. The ends lost 2 bases at V and 4 bases at J; junction bases unmatched: 1. CDR1 is MNHNS and CDR2 is SASEGT in the germline V gene. This CDR3 comprises 13 residues. CDR3 region: CASSEQGGTEAFF. CDR3 bases: TGTGCCAGCAGTGAACAGGGGGGCACTGAAGCTTTCTTT.

The chain recombines TRBV9 with TRBJ2-5; TRBD2 matches at 12 bases. J was trimmed by 5 bases and V by 4 bases; bases with no gene match: 6. The CDR3 is 15 residues long. CDR1 is SGDLS and CDR2 is YYNGEE in the germline V gene. CDR3 sequence reads: CASSLGLAGRETQYF. The CDR3 DNA is TGTGCCAGCAGCCTCGGACTAGCGGGGCGGGAGACCCAGTACTTC.

The gene calls are TRBV25-1 and TRBJ2-3; 9 nucleotides match TRBD2. This CDR3 region has 15 residues. Germline-derived CDR1 and CDR2 are MGHDK and SYGVNS. J lost 5 bases, V lost 4 bases, and 7 bases had no gene match. CDR3 coding DNA: TGTGCCAGCAGTGTTGGCGGGGGGGCTAGAGATACGCAGTATTTT. The encoded protein is CASSVGGGARDTQYF.

The chain carries TRBV2 and TRBJ2-5, with D unresolved. The CDR3 contains 12 residues. Germline lookup yields CDR1 SNHLY and CDR2 FYNNEI. V was shortened by 8 bases and J by 4 bases, with 11 bases between the two germline ends. CDR3 DNA: TGTGCCAGCTCCCGGGTAACAGAGACCCAGTACTTC. Amino acids: CASSRVTETQYF.

V usage is TRBV5-5 and J usage is TRBJ1-1; D ambiguous. This CDR3 is built from 13 residues. Trimming took 7 bases from V and 0 from J, leaving 10 bases between them. CDR1 and CDR2 from the germline V gene are SGHKS and YYEKEE (reference sequence). The CDR3 is CASHLGVNTEAFF. CDR3 nucleotides: TGTGCCAGCCATCTCGGGGTGAACACTGAAGCTTTCTTT.

This rearrangement joins TRBV30 to TRBJ2-5; the D gene is possibly TRBD2 (5 bases). The CDR3 totals 12 residues. Germline V gene lookup returns CDR1 GTSNPN and CDR2 SVGIG (reference sequence). The V end was cut by 0 bases, the J end by 5 bases, with 7 bases between. CDR3 protein: CAWSVRGETQYF. The CDR3 DNA reads TGTGCCTGGAGTGTCCGAGGGGAGACCCAGTACTTC.

The genes are TRBV2 and TRBJ1-1; 7 nucleotides agree with TRBD1. There are 14 residues in the CDR3. In germline, CDR1 is SNHLY, CDR2 FYNNEI. V lost 7 bases to trimming and J lost 6 bases; unmatched junction nucleotides: 11. The CDR3 loop is CASNEGRGSPEAFF. As DNA, the CDR3 is TGTGCCAGCAACGAGGGCAGGGGGTCTCCTGAAGCTTTCTTT.

The chain employs TRBV6-2 or TRBV6-3 and TRBJ2-7; D is ambiguous. Germline CDR1 and CDR2: MNHEY and SVGEGT. The CDR3 is 13 amino acids. The germline V and J ends were trimmed by 4 bases and 2 bases, with 9 bases remaining between them. CDR3 DNA sequence: TGTGCCAGCAGTTGGGCAGGAACCTACGAGCAGTACTTC. Its protein product is CASSWAGTYEQYF.

The J gene is TRBJ2-7, the V gene TRBV6-6; 10 nucleotides align to TRBD1. CDR1 and CDR2 from the germline V gene are MNHNY and SVGAGI (reference sequence). Trimming at V came to 6 bases and at J to 0 bases, leaving 2 bases not matched to a gene. This CDR3 has 14 amino acids. Here the CDR3 reads CASSWDRGSYEQYF. The CDR3, as DNA: TGTGCCAGCAGCTGGGACAGGGGCTCCTACGAGCAGTACTTC.

The rearrangement joins TRBV2 to TRBJ2-6, with 8 bases matching TRBD1. This CDR3 region has 20 residues. Losses at the gene ends were 6 bases for V and 0 bases for J; bases not matched to a gene: 16. CDR1 and CDR2 from the germline V gene are SNHLY and FYNNEI. The CDR3 here is CASSNPNLRGHTSGANVLTF. CDR3 in DNA: TGTGCCAGCAGCAACCCAAACCTCAGGGGGCACACCTCTGGGGCCAACGTCCTGACTTTC.

This clone came up once. The V and J genes are TRBV2 and TRBJ1-1; 7 bases line up with TRBD1. CDR3 size: 13 residues. Germline V CDR1 and CDR2: SNHLY, FYNNEI. Unmatched junction bases numbered 5, after V lost 9 bases and J lost 1 base. The CDR3 DNA reads TGTGCCAGACTCAGGACAGGGAACACTGAAGCTTTCTTT. This gives the protein CARLRTGNTEAFF. Based on the CDR3 plus reference TRBV2 and TRBJ1-1, the full variable domain is EPEVTQTPSHQVTQMGQEVILRCVPISNHLYFYWYRQILGQKVEFLVSFYNNEISEKSEIFDDQFSVERPDGSNFTLKIRSTKLEDSAMYFCARLRTGNTEAFFGQGTRLTVV.

The rearrangement uses TRBV3-1 (or the pseudogene TRBV3-2) and TRBJ2-5; 8 bases are a match to TRBD2. The CDR3 runs to 14 residues. From germline, CDR1 is LGHDT and CDR2 YNNKEL (reference sequence). With V trimmed by 4 bases and J by 5 bases, 6 bases remained unmatched. Written as DNA, the CDR3 is TGTGCCAGCAGCCGACGGGGGGGCGGGGAGACCCAGTACTTC. Translated: CASSRRGGGETQYF.

This chain joins TRBV7-6 and TRBJ1-1, with D perhaps matching TRBD1 (6 bases). Germline CDR1 is SGHVS and CDR2 is FNYEAQ. The CDR3 totals 13 residues. Trimming shortened V by 5 bases and J by 1 base, and 8 bases separated the two germline ends. CDR3 DNA sequence: TGTGCCAGCAGCACGACAGGGAACACTGAAGCTTTCTTT. Protein: CASSTTGNTEAFF.

The rearrangement joins TRBV20-1 to TRBJ2-7, with a weak D call TRBD1 (5 bases). CDR3 length equals 11 residues. Trimming removed 0 bases from V and 6 bases from J, with 6 bases in between. Per the germline V gene, CDR1 is DFQATT and CDR2 is SNEGSKA (reference sequence). CDR3 residues: CSARDTGEQYF. The CDR3 DNA reads as TGCAGTGCTAGAGACACAGGCGAGCAGTACTTC.

The gene calls are TRBV7-8 and TRBJ2-7; no clear D gene. The CDR3 has 11 amino acids. In germline, CDR1 is SGHVS, CDR2 FQNEAQ. V was clipped by 2 bases and J by 7 bases, with 6 bases between them. Here the CDR3 reads CASSLNAEQYF. In nucleotides, the CDR3 is TGTGCCAGCAGCTTAAACGCGGAGCAGTACTTC.

The chain employs TRBV19 and TRBJ2-1; D is perhaps TRBD1 (5 bases). Between the trimmed V and J ends, which lost 0 bases and 8 bases, there was a span of 8 bases. Germline V lookup: CDR1 LNHDA, CDR2 SQIVND (reference sequence). This CDR3 is 13 amino acids long. The CDR3, as DNA: TGTGCCAGTAGTATAGACAGGGTCTATGAGCAGTTCTTC. Translation: CASSIDRVYEQFF.

The chain recombines TRBV10-1 with TRBJ2-7, with TRBD1 matching over 9 bases. V gave up 2 bases and J gave up 2 bases; unmatched junction bases: 4. CDR3 size: 15 residues. The germline CDR1 and CDR2 sequences are WNHNN and SYGVQD (reference sequence). In nucleotides, the CDR3 is TGCGCCAGCAGTGAGATCCGGACAGGGGCCTACGAGCAGTACTTC. Residues: CASSEIRTGAYEQYF.

The genes are TRBV3-1 (or the pseudogene TRBV3-2) and TRBJ2-7; 9 bases match TRBD1. The ends lost 2 bases at V and 4 bases at J; junction bases unmatched: 6. CDR1 and CDR2 from the germline V gene are LGHDT and YNNKEL (reference sequence). The CDR3 is 15 amino acids. The CDR3 coding sequence is TGTGCCAGCAGCCAAAAAGGGACAGGGCATTACGAGCAGTACTTC. Translation gives CASSQKGTGHYEQYF.

The sample holds a few counts of this clone. The chain recombines TRBV2 with TRBJ1-2; TRBD1 aligns across 10 bases. The CDR3 covers 15 residues. V shed 6 bases and J 5 bases; nucleotides not matched to a gene: 9. Germline assignment: CDR1 SNHLY and CDR2 FYNNEI. CDR3 bases: TGTGCCAGCAGACACGACCGGGACAGGGGTTATGGCTACACCTTC. Its protein product is CASRHDRDRGYGYTF.

This chain uses TRBV6-5 with TRBJ1-5, with a weak D call TRBD1 (6 bases). The CDR3 sequence is 15 residues long. Germline V gene sequence: CDR1 MNHEY, CDR2 SVGAGI. The V and J ends lost 2 bases and 1 base respectively, with 9 bases between them. In DNA form, the CDR3 reads TGTGCCAGCAGTTACCGCGACAGGAGCAATCAGCCCCAGCATTTT. This codes for CASSYRDRSNQPQHF.

The DNA for the CDR3 is TGTGCCAGCAGGGGACAGATGAACACTGAAGCTTTCTTT. Translated, it gives CASRGQMNTEAFF. J is TRBJ1-1 and V is TRBV5-6; 7 bases align to TRBD1. Germline assignment: CDR1 SGHDT and CDR2 YYEEEE. The J segment lost 0 bases and the V segment lost 5 bases, leaving 1 base of the junction unmatched. This CDR3 contains 13 residues.

The sample holds many counts of this clone. This chain links TRBV10-3 with TRBJ1-6; the match to TRBD1 covers 7 bases. CDR3 size: 15 residues. J gave up 7 bases and V 0 bases, and 3 bases lay outside the gene matches. CDR1 is ENHRY, CDR2 SYGVKD, per germline. CDR3 DNA: TGTGCCATCAGTGAGTCGGGGACAGAAAATTCACCCCTCCACTTT. This sequence encodes CAISESGTENSPLHF.

J is TRBJ1-1 and V is TRBV28; TRBD1 matches 7 bases. Trimming removed 5 bases from V and 0 bases from J; junction bases left unmatched: 12. Germline lookup yields CDR1 MDHEN and CDR2 SYDVKM. The length of the CDR3 is 17 residues. This CDR3 is CASSHPTGTFMNTEAFF. In DNA form, the CDR3 reads TGTGCCAGCAGTCACCCGACAGGGACTTTTATGAACACTGAAGCTTTCTTT.

CDR3 sequence (DNA): TGTGCCTGGAGTGACGGACTTAGGAACACTGAAGCTTTCTTT. This encodes CAWSDGLRNTEAFF. V is TRBV30 and J is TRBJ1-1, with no clear D. Per the germline V gene, CDR1 is GTSNPN and CDR2 is SVGIG (reference sequence). The CDR3 totals 14 residues. The germline V and J ends were trimmed by 1 base and 1 base, with 10 bases remaining between them.